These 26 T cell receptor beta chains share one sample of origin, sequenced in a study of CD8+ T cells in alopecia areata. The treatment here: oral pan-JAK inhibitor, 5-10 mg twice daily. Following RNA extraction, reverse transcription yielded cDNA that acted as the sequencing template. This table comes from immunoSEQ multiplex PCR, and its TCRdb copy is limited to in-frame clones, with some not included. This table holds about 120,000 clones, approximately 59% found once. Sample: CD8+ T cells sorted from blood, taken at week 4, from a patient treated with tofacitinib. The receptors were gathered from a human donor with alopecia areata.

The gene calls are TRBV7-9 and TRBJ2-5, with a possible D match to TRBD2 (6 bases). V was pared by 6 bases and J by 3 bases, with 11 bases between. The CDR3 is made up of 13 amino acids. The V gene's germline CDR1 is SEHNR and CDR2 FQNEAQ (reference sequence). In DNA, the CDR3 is TGTGCCAGCAGACTCGGAGGGGAAGAGACCCAGTACTTC. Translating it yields CASRLGGEETQYF.

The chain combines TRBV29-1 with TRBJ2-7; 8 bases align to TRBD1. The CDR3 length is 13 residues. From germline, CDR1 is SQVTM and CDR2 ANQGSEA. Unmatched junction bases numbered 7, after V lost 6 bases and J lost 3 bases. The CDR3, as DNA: TGCAGCGTGGGACAGGCCTCATTCTACGAGCAGTACTTC. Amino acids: CSVGQASFYEQYF.

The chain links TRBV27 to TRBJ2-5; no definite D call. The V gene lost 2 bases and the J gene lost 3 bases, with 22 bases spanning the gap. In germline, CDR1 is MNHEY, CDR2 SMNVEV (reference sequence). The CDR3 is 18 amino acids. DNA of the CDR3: TGTGCCAGCAGTTTACCCGAAATAACTTCTCGATGCGAAGAGACCCAGTACTTC. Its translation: CASSLPEITSRCEETQYF.

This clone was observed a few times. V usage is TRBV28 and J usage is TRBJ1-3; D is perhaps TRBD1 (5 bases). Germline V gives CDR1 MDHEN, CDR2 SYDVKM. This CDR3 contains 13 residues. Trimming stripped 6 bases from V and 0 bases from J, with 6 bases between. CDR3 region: CASSRDSGNTIYF. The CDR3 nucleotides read TGTGCCAGCAGCAGGGACTCTGGAAACACCATATATTTT. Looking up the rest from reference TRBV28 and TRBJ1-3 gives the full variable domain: DVKVTQSSRYLVKRTGEKVFLECVQDMDHENMFWYRQDPGLGLRLIYFSYDVKMKEKGDIPEGYSVSREKKERFSLILESASTNQTSMYLCASSRDSGNTIYFGEGSWLTVV.

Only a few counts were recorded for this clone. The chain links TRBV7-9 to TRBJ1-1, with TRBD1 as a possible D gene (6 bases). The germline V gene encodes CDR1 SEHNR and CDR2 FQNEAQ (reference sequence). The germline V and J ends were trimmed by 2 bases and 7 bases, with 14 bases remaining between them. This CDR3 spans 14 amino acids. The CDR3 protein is CASSLTTGHFEAFF. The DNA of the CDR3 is TGTGCCAGCAGCTTAACGACAGGACACTTTGAAGCTTTCTTT.

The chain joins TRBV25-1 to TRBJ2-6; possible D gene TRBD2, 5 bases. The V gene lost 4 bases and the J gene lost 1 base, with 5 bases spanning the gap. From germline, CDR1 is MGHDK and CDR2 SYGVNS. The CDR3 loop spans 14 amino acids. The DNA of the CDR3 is TGTGCCAGCAGTGCGGGGTCTGGGGCCAACGTCCTGACTTTC. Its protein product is CASSAGSGANVLTF.

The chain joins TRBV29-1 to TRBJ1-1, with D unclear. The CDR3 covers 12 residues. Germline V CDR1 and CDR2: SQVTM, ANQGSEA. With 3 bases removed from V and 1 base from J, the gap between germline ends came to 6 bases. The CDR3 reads CSVDLPNTEAFF. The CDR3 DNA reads TGCAGCGTTGATTTACCGAACACTGAAGCTTTCTTT.

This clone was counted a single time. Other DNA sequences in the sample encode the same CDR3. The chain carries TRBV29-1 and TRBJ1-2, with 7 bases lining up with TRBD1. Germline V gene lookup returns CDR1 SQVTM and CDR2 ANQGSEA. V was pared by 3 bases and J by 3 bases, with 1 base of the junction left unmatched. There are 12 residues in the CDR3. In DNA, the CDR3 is TGCAGCGTTGACACAGGGGACTATGGCTACACCTTC. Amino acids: CSVDTGDYGYTF. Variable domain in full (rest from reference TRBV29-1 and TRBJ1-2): SAVISQKPSRDICQRGTSLTIQCQVDSQVTMMFWYRQQPGQSLTLIATANQGSEATYESGFVIDKFPISRPNLTFSTLTVSNMSPEDSSIYLCSVDTGDYGYTFGSGTRLTVV.

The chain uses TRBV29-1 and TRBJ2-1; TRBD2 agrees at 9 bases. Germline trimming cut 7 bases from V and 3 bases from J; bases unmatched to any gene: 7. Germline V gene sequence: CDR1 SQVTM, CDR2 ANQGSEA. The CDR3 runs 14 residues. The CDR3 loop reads CSALGAGGYNEQFF. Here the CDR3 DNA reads TGCAGCGCCCTCGGAGCGGGGGGCTACAATGAGCAGTTCTTC.

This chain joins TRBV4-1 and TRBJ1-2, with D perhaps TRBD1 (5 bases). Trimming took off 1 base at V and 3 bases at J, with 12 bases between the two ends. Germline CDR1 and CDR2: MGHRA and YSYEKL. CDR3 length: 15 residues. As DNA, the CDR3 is TGCGCCAGCAGCCAAGTCCAGGGCGCCGACTATGGCTACACCTTC. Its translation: CASSQVQGADYGYTF.

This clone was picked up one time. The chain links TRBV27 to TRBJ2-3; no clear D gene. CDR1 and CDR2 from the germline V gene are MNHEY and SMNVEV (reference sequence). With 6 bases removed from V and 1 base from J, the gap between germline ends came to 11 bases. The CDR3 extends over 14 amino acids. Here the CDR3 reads CASSHPAGTDTQYF. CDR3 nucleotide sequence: TGTGCCAGCAGCCACCCTGCGGGCACAGATACGCAGTATTTT.

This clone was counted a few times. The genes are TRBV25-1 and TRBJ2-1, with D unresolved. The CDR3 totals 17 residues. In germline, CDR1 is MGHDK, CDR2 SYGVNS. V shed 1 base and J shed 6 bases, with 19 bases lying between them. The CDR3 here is CASSESGRRTWSNEQFF. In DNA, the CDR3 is TGTGCCAGCAGTGAATCCGGTCGGCGAACCTGGAGCAATGAGCAGTTCTTC.

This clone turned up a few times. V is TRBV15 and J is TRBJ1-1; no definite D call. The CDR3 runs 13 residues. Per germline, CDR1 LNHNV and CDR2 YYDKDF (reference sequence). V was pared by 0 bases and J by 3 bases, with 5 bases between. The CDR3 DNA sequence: TGTGCCACCAGCAGAGAACGGCACACTGAAGCTTTCTTT. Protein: CATSRERHTEAFF.

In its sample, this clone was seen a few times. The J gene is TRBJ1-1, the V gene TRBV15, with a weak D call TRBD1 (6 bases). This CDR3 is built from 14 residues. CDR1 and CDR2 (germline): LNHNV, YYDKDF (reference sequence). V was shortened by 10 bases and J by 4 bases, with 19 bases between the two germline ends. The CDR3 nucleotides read TGTGCCATCTCAAGACAGGATCGGGGCACTGAAGCTTTCTTT. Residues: CAISRQDRGTEAFF.

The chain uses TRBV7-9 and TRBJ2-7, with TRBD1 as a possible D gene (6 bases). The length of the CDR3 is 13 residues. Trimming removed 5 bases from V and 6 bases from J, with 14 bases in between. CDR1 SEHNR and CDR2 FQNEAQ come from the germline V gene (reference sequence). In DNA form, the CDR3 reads TGTGCCAGCAGCCGTGTACAGGGTGTCGAGCAGTACTTC. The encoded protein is CASSRVQGVEQYF.

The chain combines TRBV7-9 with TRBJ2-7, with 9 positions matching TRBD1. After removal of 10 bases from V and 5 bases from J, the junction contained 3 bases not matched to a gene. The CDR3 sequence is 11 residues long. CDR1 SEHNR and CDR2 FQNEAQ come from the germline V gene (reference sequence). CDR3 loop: CATTGGNEQYF. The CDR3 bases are TGTGCCACCACAGGGGGCAACGAGCAGTACTTC. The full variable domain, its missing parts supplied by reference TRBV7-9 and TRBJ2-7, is DTGVSQNPRHKITKRGQNVTFRCDPISEHNRLYWYRQTLGQGPEFLTYFQNEAQLEKSRLLSDRFSAERPKGSFSTLEIQRTEQGDSAMYLCATTGGNEQYFGPGTRLTVT.

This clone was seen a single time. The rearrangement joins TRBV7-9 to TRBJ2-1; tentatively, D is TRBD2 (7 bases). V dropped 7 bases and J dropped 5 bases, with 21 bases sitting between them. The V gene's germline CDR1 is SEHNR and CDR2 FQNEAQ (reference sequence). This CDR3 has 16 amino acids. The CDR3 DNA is TGTGCCAGCACCCGCGTGACGGGGGGCCCCCACAATGAGCAGTTCTTC. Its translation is CASTRVTGGPHNEQFF.

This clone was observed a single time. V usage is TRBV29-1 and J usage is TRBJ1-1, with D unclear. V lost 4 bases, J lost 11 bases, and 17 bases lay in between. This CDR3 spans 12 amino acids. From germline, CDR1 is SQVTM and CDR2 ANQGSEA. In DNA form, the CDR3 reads TGCAGCGTTGGGGCAGAAAACGGTGAGGCTTTCTTT. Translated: CSVGAENGEAFF.

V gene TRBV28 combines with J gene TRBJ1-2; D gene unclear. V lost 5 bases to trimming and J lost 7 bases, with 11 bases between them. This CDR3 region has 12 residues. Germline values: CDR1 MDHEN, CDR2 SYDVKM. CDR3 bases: TGTGCCAGCAGTGTAGAGAACCGTGGCTACACCTTC. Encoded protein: CASSVENRGYTF.

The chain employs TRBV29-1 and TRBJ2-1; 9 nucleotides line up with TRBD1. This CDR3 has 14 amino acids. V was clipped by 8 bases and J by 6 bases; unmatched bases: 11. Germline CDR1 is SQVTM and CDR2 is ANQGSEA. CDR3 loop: CSLNPGTGTNEQFF. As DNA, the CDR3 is TGCAGCCTCAACCCCGGGACAGGGACCAATGAGCAGTTCTTC.

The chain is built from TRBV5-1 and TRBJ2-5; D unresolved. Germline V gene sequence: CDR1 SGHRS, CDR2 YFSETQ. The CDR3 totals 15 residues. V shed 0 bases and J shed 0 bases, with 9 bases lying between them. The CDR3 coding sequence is TGCGCCAGCAGCTTGGATCCGATAGACCAAGAGACCCAGTACTTC. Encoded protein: CASSLDPIDQETQYF.

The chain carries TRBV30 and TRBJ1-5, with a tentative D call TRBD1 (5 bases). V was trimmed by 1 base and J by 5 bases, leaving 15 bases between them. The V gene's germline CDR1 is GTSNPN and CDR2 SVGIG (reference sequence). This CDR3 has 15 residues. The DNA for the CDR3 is TGTGCCTGGAGTGACCTAGGGACGGAGGATCAGCCCCAGCATTTT. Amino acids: CAWSDLGTEDQPQHF.

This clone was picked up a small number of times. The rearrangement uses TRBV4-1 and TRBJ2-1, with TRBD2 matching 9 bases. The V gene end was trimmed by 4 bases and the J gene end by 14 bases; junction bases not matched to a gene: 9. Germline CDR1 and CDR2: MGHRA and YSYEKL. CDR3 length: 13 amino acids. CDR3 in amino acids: CASSPILAGEEFF. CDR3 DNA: TGCGCCAGCAGCCCAATTTTAGCGGGGGAAGAGTTCTTC.

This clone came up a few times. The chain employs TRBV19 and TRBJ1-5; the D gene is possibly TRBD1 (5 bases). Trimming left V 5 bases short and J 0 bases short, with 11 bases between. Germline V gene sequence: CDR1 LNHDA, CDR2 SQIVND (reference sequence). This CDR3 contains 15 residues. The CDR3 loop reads CASSADSYSNQPQHF. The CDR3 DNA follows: TGTGCCAGTAGTGCTGACAGCTATAGCAATCAGCCCCAGCATTTT.

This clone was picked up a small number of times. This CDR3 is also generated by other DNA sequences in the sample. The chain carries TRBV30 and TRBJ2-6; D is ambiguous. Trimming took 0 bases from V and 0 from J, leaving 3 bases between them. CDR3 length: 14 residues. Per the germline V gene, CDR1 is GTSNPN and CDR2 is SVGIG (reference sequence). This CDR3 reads CAWSVGSGANVLTF. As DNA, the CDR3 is TGTGCCTGGAGTGTGGGCTCTGGGGCCAACGTCCTGACTTTC.

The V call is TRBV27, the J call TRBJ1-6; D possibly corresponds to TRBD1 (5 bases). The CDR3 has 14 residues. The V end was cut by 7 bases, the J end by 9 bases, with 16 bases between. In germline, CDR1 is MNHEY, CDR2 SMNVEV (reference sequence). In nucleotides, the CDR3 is TGTGCCAGCACCCTCGGGGGATCAAGTTCACCCCTCCACTTT. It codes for CASTLGGSSSPLHF.